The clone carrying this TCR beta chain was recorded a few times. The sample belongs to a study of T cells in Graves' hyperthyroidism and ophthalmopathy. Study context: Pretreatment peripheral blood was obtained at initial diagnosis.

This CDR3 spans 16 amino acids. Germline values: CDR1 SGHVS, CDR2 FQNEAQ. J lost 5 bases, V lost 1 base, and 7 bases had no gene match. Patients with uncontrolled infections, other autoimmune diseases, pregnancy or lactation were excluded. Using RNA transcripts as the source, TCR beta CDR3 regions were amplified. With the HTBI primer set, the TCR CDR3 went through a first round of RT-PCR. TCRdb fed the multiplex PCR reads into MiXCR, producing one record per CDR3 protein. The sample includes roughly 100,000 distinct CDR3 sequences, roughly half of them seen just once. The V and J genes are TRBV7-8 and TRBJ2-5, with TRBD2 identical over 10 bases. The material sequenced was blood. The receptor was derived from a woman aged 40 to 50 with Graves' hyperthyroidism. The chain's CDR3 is CASSLGSSGSRETQYF. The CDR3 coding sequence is TGTGCCAGCAGCTTAGGATCTAGCGGGAGCAGGGAGACCCAGTACTTC.